The clone carrying this T cell receptor (delta chain) turned up a few times. Its antigen is not identified. This entry is derived from a study of Vδ1+ human thymocytes. Study-wide results and caveats: In the thymus, TRG and TRD repertoires looked highly polyclonal with Gaussian CDR3 lengths.

Extracted RNA was reverse transcribed into cDNA. The CDR3 regions were amplified by multiplex PCR from V-gene primers to a constant-region primer. TCRdb reprocessed the multiplex PCR reads using CATT. The data hold approximately 58,000 delta-chain clones, with approximately 16% observed a single time. Germline V gene data show CDR1 as TSWWSYY and CDR2 as QGS. The CDR3 loop spans 21 amino acids. Losses at the gene ends were 5 bases for V and 0 bases for J; bases not matched to a gene: 22. Material for sequencing was Vdelta1+ gamma-delta thymocytes from the thymus. Stated subset: FACS-sorted CD3+ TCRalphabeta- TCRVdelta1+ TCRVdelta2- thymocytes. V usage is TRDV1 and J usage is TRDJ1, with TRDD3 identical over 9 bases. The TCR comes from a girl less than two years old who had congenital heart surgery. CDR3 sequence reads: CALGKPSFRTGGPKYTDKLIF. The CDR3 nucleotides read TGTGCTCTTGGGAAGCCTAGTTTCCGTACTGGGGGACCGAAGTACACCGATAAACTCATCTTT.